Detailed here is one TCR beta chain. This sample was taken from a study of control samples from healthy donors and cancer patients. V lost 0 bases, J lost 2 bases, and 11 bases lay in between. Germline V gives CDR1 SGHDT, CDR2 YYEEEE. The CDR3 loop spans 16 amino acids. Measured with immunoSEQ multiplex PCR; TCRdb has only the in-frame clones, and not every one. There are 98,000 or so clones in the sample; less than 90% occur only once, and approximately 15% lies in the top ten. The origin of this receptor is a woman aged 65 to 85 in good health. The sequencing input was blood. The chain is built from TRBV5-6 and TRBJ2-2; D not resolved. The CDR3 reads CASSLGPAVNTGELFF. The CDR3 DNA reads as TGTGCCAGCAGCTTGGGACCGGCCGTTAACACCGGGGAGCTGTTTTTT.